What follows describes a single T cell receptor (beta chain). What it recognizes is unknown. Template material for amplifying TCR beta CDR3 regions consisted of RNA transcripts. The TCR CDR3 was amplified in a first-round RT-PCR using the HTBI primer set. A single record per CDR3 protein comes from TCRdb applying MiXCR to the multiplex PCR reads. This sample has some 440,000 distinct CDR3 sequences, with about a sixth found just once. Patients were excluded because of uncontrolled infection, other autoimmune disease, pregnancy or lactation. Each diagnosis drew on symptoms, thyroxine, TRAb, thyroid ultrasound and orbital computed tomography findings. This sample is drawn from a study of T cells in Graves' hyperthyroidism and ophthalmopathy. General observations from the study: Researchers found most expanded thyroid clonotypes above 0.001 in blood as well.

Sequences were obtained from blood. This receptor was obtained from a woman under 30 with Graves' hyperthyroidism.

The CDR3 DNA follows: TGTGCCAGCAGCCCGGGACAGACCAGTGGTGGCTACACCTTC. This gives the protein CASSPGQTSGGYTF. The J gene is TRBJ1-2, the V gene TRBV5-4, with 7 bases lining up with TRBD1. Germline V gene data show CDR1 as SGHNT and CDR2 as YYREEE (reference sequence). CDR3 length: 14 residues. The V and J ends lost 4 bases and 7 bases, in that order; junction bases with no gene match: 10.